One and the same sample provided the 21 T cell receptor beta chains below, sequenced in a study of T cell repertoires in cytomegalovirus infection. TCRdb reprocessed the reads with MiXCR, giving one entry per CDR3 protein. The sample records just under 500,000 distinct CDR3 sequences, 30% to 40% being singletons. No cognate antigen is known for these TCRs. The sequencing used cultured PBMCs, collected from culture after CMV antigen stimulation. The receptors originated from a human donor in good health (CMV status not recorded). Some clones in this sample may be carry-over from other donors' samples.

As DNA, the CDR3 is TGTGCCAGTAGTTATCGGGCGGATAGCAATCAGCCCCAGCATTTT. It codes for CASSYRADSNQPQHF. The chain links TRBV19 to TRBJ1-5; D not resolved. From germline, CDR1 is LNHDA and CDR2 SQIVND (reference sequence). This CDR3 has 15 residues. With 5 bases removed from V and 0 bases from J, the gap between germline ends came to 11 bases.

CDR3 bases: TGTGCCAGTAGTATGGTCAGCGGTATAAGCAATGAGCAGTTCTTC. Encoded protein: CASSMVSGISNEQFF. The chain combines TRBV19 with TRBJ2-1; D is perhaps TRBD2 (5 bases). This CDR3 comprises 15 residues. The ends were cut back, 3 bases at V and 6 bases at J, with 15 bases in the middle. From germline, CDR1 is LNHDA and CDR2 SQIVND (reference sequence).

Many counts were recorded for this clonotype. The chain couples TRBV7-9 to TRBJ2-3; no reliable D call. This CDR3 contains 15 residues. V was pared by 5 bases and J by 5 bases, with 17 bases between. Germline V gives CDR1 SEHNR, CDR2 FQNEAQ (reference sequence). The CDR3 loop is CASSPRAWREDTQYF. The DNA for the CDR3 is TGTGCCAGCAGCCCCCGAGCGTGGCGTGAAGATACGCAGTATTTT. Combining the CDR3 with reference TRBV7-9 and TRBJ2-3 gives the whole variable domain DTGVSQNPRHKITKRGQNVTFRCDPISEHNRLYWYRQTLGQGPEFLTYFQNEAQLEKSRLLSDRFSAERPKGSFSTLEIQRTEQGDSAMYLCASSPRAWREDTQYFGPGTRLTVL.

This clonotype was seen many times. The chain uses TRBV7-6 and TRBJ1-2, with D tentatively TRBD1 (6 bases). The germline gives CDR1 SGHVS, CDR2 FNYEAQ. CDR3 size: 12 residues. The V end was cut by 5 bases, the J end by 5 bases, with 9 bases between. The CDR3 protein is CASSPQGYGYTF. Here the CDR3 DNA reads TGTGCCAGCAGCCCACAGGGTTATGGCTACACCTTC.

CDR3 bases: TGTGCCACCAGCCCAGGGGATCTGGGGAGCACAGATACGCAGTATTTT. Translation gives CATSPGDLGSTDTQYF. The chain couples TRBV15 to TRBJ2-3, with D maybe TRBD1 (6 bases). Per germline, CDR1 LNHNV and CDR2 YYDKDF (reference sequence). The CDR3 runs to 16 residues. V lost 5 bases, J lost 0 bases, and 15 bases lay in between.

This sequence joins TRBV6-1 and TRBJ1-5, with 9 bases aligning to TRBD1. V lost 6 bases and J lost 10; bases outside the gene matches: 10. This CDR3 region has 14 residues. Germline V lookup: CDR1 MNHNS, CDR2 SASEGT. The chain's CDR3 is CASRRQGDREPQHF. DNA of the CDR3: TGTGCCAGCAGGAGACAGGGGGATCGGGAACCCCAGCATTTT.

In this sample, this clonotype turned up a few times. The rearrangement joins TRBV7-8 to TRBJ1-3, with 8 bases identical to TRBD1. The CDR3 contains 16 residues. The junction had 8 bases not matched to a gene; V was cut back by 5 bases and J by 2 bases. Germline loops: CDR1 SGHVS, CDR2 FQNEAQ. In nucleotides, the CDR3 is TGTGCCAGCAGCGCCACGTTACAGGGGGCTGGAAACACCATATATTTT. This sequence encodes CASSATLQGAGNTIYF.

In DNA form, the CDR3 reads TGTGCCAGCAGCTTATCACCGGCGGATGGCTACACCTTC. Its protein is CASSLSPADGYTF. The chain has TRBV7-2 and TRBJ1-2; D not certain. Germline values: CDR1 SGHTA, CDR2 FQGNSA. Trimming left V 2 bases short and J 6 bases short, with 10 bases between. This CDR3 is 13 amino acids long.

Remarks on this clonotype: The junction differs from germline at one of its ends, possibly a read error. The rearrangement links TRBV7-2 to TRBJ1-6, with D possibly TRBD1 on 6 matching bases. The germline V gene has CDR1 SGHTA and CDR2 FQGNSA. The CDR3 is 14 amino acids. CDR3 in amino acids: CASSPDRNNSPHHF. The CDR3 nucleotides are TGTGCCAGCAGCCCCGACAGGAATAATTCACCCCACCACTTT.

This clonotype was seen only once. The junction shows a germline mismatch at one end, possibly a read error. CDR3 sequence reads: CVSIRGTGVRNTEAFF. As DNA, the CDR3 is TGTGTCAGTATAAGGGGTACAGGGGTGAGAAACACTGAAGCTTTCTTT. The chain combines TRBV19 with TRBJ1-1; 7 nucleotides match TRBD1. CDR1 and CDR2 (germline): LNHDA, SQIVND (reference sequence). The CDR3 consists of 16 residues.

This clonotype appeared a few times. This chain links TRBV7-2 with TRBJ2-7; a weak D match, TRBD1 (6 bases). The V end was cut by 1 base, the J end by 2 bases, with 12 bases between. The CDR3 loop spans 15 amino acids. Germline CDR1 SGHTA, CDR2 FQGNSA. CDR3: CASSLETGPTYEQYF. In DNA form, the CDR3 reads TGTGCCAGCAGCTTAGAGACAGGACCCACCTACGAGCAGTACTTC.

Many counts were recorded for this clonotype. This chain uses TRBV7-2 with TRBJ2-2; D not resolved. The CDR3 contains 15 residues. V lost 2 bases and J 1 base, leaving 8 bases between the germline ends. The germline CDR1 and CDR2 sequences are SGHTA and FQGNSA. The CDR3 DNA reads as TGTGCCAGCAGCTTATTGTCCGGGAACACCGGGGAGCTGTTTTTT. Translation gives CASSLLSGNTGELFF.

V gene TRBV28 combines with J gene TRBJ1-5, with TRBD1 matching 7 bases. The CDR3 is 17 amino acids. The J segment lost 0 bases and the V segment lost 3 bases, leaving 8 bases of the junction unmatched. The germline CDR1 and CDR2 sequences are MDHEN and SYDVKM. The CDR3 loop reads CASSFPDRDYSNQPQHF. CDR3 nucleotides: TGTGCCAGCAGTTTCCCTGACAGGGACTATAGCAATCAGCCCCAGCATTTT.

The chain joins TRBV7-9 to TRBJ1-1; no firm D call. The CDR3 is made up of 12 amino acids. Germline values: CDR1 SEHNR, CDR2 FQNEAQ (reference sequence). Trimming removed 5 bases from V and 0 bases from J, with 4 bases in between. CDR3 nucleotide sequence: TGTGCCAGCAGCGTCATGAACACTGAAGCTTTCTTT. Residues: CASSVMNTEAFF.

This chain links TRBV4-1 with TRBJ2-3, with D possibly TRBD2 on 5 matching bases. There are 17 residues in the CDR3. The V and J ends lost 1 base and 0 bases respectively, with 14 bases between them. Germline values: CDR1 MGHRA, CDR2 YSYEKL. For the CDR3, the DNA is TGCGCCAGCAGCCAAGTTTTGGCGGGCCTTAGCACAGATACGCAGTATTTT. This gives the protein CASSQVLAGLSTDTQYF.

This clonotype was counted between two and nine times. This chain joins TRBV7-2 and TRBJ2-7; 8 bases fit TRBD2. Germline V gene lookup returns CDR1 SGHTA and CDR2 FQGNSA. J gave up 3 bases and V 4 bases, and 5 bases lay outside the gene matches. The CDR3 is 14 amino acids. CDR3 sequence: CASSWIGTSYEQYV. The CDR3 DNA sequence: TGTGCCAGCAGCTGGATCGGGACTAGCTACGAGCAGTACGTC.

To note about this clonotype: A clone one base away is much larger, so this may be a read error. No conserved phenylalanine or tryptophan is present at the end of the CDR3, so a read error is the likely explanation. The rearrangement links TRBV7-9 to TRBJ1-4; 7 bases map to TRBD1. CDR1 SEHNR and CDR2 FQNEAQ come from the germline V gene (reference sequence). The CDR3 is 16 residues long. After removal of 5 bases from V and 4 bases from J, the junction contained 10 bases not matched to a gene. CDR3 sequence (DNA): TGTGCCAGCAGCCACAGAAAGGGACAGCTTAATGAAAAACTGTTTATT. This sequence encodes CASSHRKGQLNEKLFI.

This clonotype showed up just a few times. The rearrangement links TRBV19 to TRBJ2-1; the D gene is possibly TRBD2 (6 bases). The CDR3 is 15 residues long. Germline loops: CDR1 LNHDA, CDR2 SQIVND (reference sequence). V was cut by 5 bases and J by 0 bases, with 11 bases left in between. DNA of the CDR3: TGTGCCAGTAGTCGGGGACTTATCTCCTACAATGAGCAGTTCTTC. Protein product: CASSRGLISYNEQFF.

This clonotype occurred a few times. V gene TRBV6-5 combines with J gene TRBJ1-1; D gene uncertain. Looked up from germline, CDR1 is MNHEY and CDR2 is SVGAGI. V lost 3 bases and J 1 base, leaving 9 bases between the germline ends. CDR3 length equals 14 residues. This chain's CDR3 is CASSYALANTEAFF. CDR3 coding DNA: TGTGCCAGCAGTTATGCACTAGCGAACACTGAAGCTTTCTTT.

This chain uses TRBV6-2 or TRBV6-3 with TRBJ2-7, with D unclear. The CDR3 has 15 residues. Germline V gives CDR1 MNHEY, CDR2 SVGEGT. V was trimmed by 6 bases and J by 0 bases, leaving 15 bases between them. The CDR3 coding sequence is TGTGCCAGCAGGGATATCCGTAGGAGCTCCTACGAGCAGTACTTC. Protein: CASRDIRRSSYEQYF.

The chain recombines TRBV7-9 with TRBJ1-2; D may be TRBD1 (6 bases). The CDR3 has 14 residues. Trimming removed 2 bases from V and 8 bases from J, with 15 bases in between. CDR1 and CDR2 from the germline V gene are SEHNR and FQNEAQ (reference sequence). The CDR3 loop is CASSLNAGGDGYTF. In nucleotides, the CDR3 is TGTGCCAGCAGCTTAAATGCCGGGGGCGACGGCTACACCTTC.